The clone carrying this T cell receptor (beta chain) was recorded a few times. As yet, its antigen is unknown. This entry is derived from a study of T-cell memory formation after mild COVID-19. General observations from the study: There was no confirmation that second-wave clones peaking on day 37 were SARS-CoV-2 specific.

A single record per CDR3 protein comes from TCRdb applying MiXCR to the 5' RACE reads. This sample carries more than 350,000 distinct CDR3 sequences, over 20% of them seen once, and the ten largest clones take under 15%. With V trimmed by 6 bases and J by 7 bases, 13 bases remained unmatched. Germline V gene data show CDR1 as SQVTM and CDR2 as ANQGSEA. The CDR3 is 16 amino acids. Sequenced sample: PBMCs or a T cell subset sorted from them (not recorded which). The chain couples TRBV29-1 to TRBJ2-1; 12 nucleotides agree with TRBD1. The sequence came from an adult woman who had mild COVID-19 (a few samples of this study predate the infection). Cell type and time point are not known. Written as DNA, the CDR3 is TGCAGCGTCTTCGGGACAGGGGGCCCCTATCGGAATGAGCAGTTCTTC. Its protein product is CSVFGTGGPYRNEQFF.